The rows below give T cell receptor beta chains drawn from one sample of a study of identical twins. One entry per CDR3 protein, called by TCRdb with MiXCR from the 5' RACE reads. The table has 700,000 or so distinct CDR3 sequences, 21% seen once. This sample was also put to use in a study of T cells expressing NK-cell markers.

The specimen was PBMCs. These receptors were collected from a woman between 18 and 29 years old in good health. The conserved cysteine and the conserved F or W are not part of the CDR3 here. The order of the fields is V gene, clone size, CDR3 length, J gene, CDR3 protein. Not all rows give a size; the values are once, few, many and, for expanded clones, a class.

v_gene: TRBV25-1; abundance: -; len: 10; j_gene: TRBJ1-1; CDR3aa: ASRAGGTEAF
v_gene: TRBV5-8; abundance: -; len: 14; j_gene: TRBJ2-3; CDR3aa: ASSPGTAISTDTQY
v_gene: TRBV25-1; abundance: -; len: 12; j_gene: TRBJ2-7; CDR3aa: ASSDRRKGFEQY
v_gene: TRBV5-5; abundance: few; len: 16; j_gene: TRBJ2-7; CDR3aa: ASLSAESTGTGPYEQY
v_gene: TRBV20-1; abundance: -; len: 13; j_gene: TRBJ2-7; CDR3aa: SAQNRGQSSYEQY
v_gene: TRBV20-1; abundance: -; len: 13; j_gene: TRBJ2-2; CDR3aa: SARPGSSNTGELF
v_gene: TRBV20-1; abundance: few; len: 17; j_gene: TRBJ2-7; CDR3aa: SARGSGQGARGTTYEQY
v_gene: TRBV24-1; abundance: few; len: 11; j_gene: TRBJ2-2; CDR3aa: ATSEVNTGELF
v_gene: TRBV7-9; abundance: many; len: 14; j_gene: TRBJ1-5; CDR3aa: ASSLGGGYGNQPQH
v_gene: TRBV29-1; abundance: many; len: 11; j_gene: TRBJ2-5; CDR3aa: SVETGYQETQY
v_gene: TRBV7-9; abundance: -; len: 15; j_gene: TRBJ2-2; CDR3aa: ASSPETGQGATGELF
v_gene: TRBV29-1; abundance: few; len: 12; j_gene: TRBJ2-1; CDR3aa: SVLQGSAVYEQF
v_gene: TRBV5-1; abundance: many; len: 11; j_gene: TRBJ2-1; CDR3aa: ASSLASGNEQF
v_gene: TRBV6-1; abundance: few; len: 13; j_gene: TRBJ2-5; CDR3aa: ASSPPNSGQETQY
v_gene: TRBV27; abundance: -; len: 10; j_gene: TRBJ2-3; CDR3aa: ASSSDRVGQY
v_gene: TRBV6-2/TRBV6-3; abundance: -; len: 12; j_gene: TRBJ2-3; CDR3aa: ASSQGGTLDTQY
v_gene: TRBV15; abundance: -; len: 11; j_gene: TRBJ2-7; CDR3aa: ATSNGGDYEQY
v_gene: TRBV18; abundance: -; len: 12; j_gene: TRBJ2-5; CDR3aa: ASSRNSGEETQY
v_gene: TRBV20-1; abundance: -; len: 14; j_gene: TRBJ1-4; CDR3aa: SALPGRTREVGKLF
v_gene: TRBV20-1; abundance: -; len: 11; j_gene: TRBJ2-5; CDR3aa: SRTSGITETQY
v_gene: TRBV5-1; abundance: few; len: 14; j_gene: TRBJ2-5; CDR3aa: ASSFNPGHHQETQY
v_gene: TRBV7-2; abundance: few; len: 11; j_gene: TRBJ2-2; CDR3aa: ASTGGNTGELF
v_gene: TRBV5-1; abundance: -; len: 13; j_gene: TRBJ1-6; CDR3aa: ASSYGQERDSPLH
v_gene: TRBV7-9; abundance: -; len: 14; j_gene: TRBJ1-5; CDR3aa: ASSLGGAGPNQPQH
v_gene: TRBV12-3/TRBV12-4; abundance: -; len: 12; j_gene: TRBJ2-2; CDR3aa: ASRLTGNTGELF
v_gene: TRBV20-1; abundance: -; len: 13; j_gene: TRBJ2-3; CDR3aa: SATGGEGPTDTQY
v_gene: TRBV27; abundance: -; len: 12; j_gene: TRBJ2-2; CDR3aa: ASSYRQGPGELF
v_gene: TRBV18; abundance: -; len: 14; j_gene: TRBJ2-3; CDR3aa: ASSSQKGGGLDTQY
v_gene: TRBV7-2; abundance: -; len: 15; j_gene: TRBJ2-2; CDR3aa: ASSLRDRPANTGELF
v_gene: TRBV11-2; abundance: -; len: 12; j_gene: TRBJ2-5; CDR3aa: ASSLFREPETQY
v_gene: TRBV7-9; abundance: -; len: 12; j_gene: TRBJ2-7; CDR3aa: ASSAGFFSYEQY
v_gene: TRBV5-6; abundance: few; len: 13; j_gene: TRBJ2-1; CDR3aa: ASSLLTRIPNEQF
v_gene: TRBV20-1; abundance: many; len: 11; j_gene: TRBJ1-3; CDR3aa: SARGGRGNTIY
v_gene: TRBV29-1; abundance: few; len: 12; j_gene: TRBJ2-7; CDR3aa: SVRLAGVSYEQY
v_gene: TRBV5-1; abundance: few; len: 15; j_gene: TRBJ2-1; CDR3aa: ASSSAVTGTGYNEQF
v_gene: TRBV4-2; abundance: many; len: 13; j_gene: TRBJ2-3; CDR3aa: ASSQEGGGRDTQY
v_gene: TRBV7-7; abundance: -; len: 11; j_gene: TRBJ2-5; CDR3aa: ASSPVPLETQY
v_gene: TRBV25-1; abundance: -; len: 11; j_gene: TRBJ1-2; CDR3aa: ASRLGLNYGYT
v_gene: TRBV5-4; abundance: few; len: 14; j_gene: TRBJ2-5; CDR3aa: ASSLAAGGYQETQY
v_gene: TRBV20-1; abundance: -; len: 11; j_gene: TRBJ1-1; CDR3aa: SAPYGRGTEAF
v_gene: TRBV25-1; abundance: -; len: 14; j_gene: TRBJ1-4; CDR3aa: ASSEYNEGRGEKLF
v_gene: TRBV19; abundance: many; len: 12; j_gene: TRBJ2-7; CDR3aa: ASSRLTSGSEQY
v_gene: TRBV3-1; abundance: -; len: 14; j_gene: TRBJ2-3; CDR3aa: ASSHYPDRATDTQY
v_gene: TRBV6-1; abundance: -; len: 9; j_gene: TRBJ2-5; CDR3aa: ASSDSGSEY
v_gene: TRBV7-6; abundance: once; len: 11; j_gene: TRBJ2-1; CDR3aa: ASSPFGLGEQF
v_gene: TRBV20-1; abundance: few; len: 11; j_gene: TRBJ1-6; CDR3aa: SADGGLGSPLH
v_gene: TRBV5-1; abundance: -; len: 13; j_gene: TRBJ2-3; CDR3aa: ASSAPGSGLDTQY
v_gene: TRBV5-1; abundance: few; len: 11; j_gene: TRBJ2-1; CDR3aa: ASSTQPGQDQF
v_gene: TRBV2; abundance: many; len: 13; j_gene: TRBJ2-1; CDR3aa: ASRRGGSSYNEQF
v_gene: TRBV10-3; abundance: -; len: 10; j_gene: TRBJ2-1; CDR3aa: AISAAGSEQF
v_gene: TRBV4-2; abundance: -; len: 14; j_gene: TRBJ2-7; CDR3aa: ASSHRGPPSSYEQY
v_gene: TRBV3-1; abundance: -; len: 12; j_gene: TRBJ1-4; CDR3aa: ASSRVGTNEKLF
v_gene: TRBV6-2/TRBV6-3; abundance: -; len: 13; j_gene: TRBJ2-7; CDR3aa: ASSYPREGVYEQY